What follows are 22 T cell receptor beta chains derived from one specimen sequenced in a study of blood T cell repertoires in COVID-19. TCRdb keeps only in-frame clones here, not all; method: immunoSEQ multiplex PCR. The data show 220,000 or so clones, about nine tenths seen once. Sequenced material: PBMCs or T cells enriched from blood (not recorded which). The receptors originated from a man in his fifties who had been exposed to COVID-19.

With regard to this clone: Other DNA sequences from this sample encode an identical CDR3 as well. V and J are TRBV28 and TRBJ1-2; no definite D call. In germline, CDR1 is MDHEN, CDR2 SYDVKM. V was clipped by 3 bases and J by 2 bases, with 7 bases between them. The length of the CDR3 is 13 residues. The CDR3 region is CASSLGTNYGYTF. The CDR3 DNA reads TGTGCCAGCAGTTTGGGCACAAACTATGGCTACACCTTC.

The chain uses TRBV6-6 and TRBJ1-3; 8 positions match TRBD1. V lost 6 bases and J lost 3; bases outside the gene matches: 4. This CDR3 contains 14 residues. Germline V gene data show CDR1 as MNHNY and CDR2 as SVGAGI (reference sequence). The CDR3 region is CASRWTGFGNTIYF. In DNA, the CDR3 is TGTGCCAGCAGATGGACAGGGTTTGGAAACACCATATATTTT.

V gene TRBV19 combines with J gene TRBJ2-5; 7 bases map to TRBD1. CDR3 size: 13 residues. Germline-derived CDR1 and CDR2 are LNHDA and SQIVND (reference sequence). Unmatched junction bases numbered 6, after V lost 7 bases and J lost 4 bases. The CDR3 loop is CASKGGGVETQYF. Here the CDR3 DNA reads TGTGCCAGTAAAGGGGGCGGTGTAGAGACCCAGTACTTC. Full variable domain (rest looked up from reference TRBV19 and TRBJ2-5): DGGITQSPKYLFRKEGQNVTLSCEQNLNHDAMYWYRQDPGQGLRLIYYSQIVNDFQKGDIAEGYSVSREKKESFPLTVTSAQKNPTAFYLCASKGGGVETQYFGPGTRLLVL.

The chain carries TRBV29-1 and TRBJ1-3; D is unclear. Germline V gives CDR1 SQVTM, CDR2 ANQGSEA. Trimming removed 5 bases from V and 0 bases from J, with 11 bases in between. The CDR3 is 14 residues long. The CDR3 bases are TGCAGCGTTACCCAGACTATCTCTGGAAACACCATATATTTT. As protein: CSVTQTISGNTIYF.

This chain links TRBV13 with TRBJ2-5; 11 bases are a match to TRBD1. The CDR3 extends over 16 amino acids. Germline V CDR1 and CDR2: PRHDT, FYEKMQ (reference sequence). Unmatched junction bases numbered 7, after V lost 3 bases and J lost 4 bases. CDR3 loop: CASSFVGTGGGETQYF. CDR3 sequence (DNA): TGTGCCAGCAGCTTCGTCGGGACAGGGGGAGGAGAGACCCAGTACTTC.

This clone has a handful of counts. The chain links TRBV9 to TRBJ1-1; D ambiguous. Between the trimmed V and J ends, which lost 0 bases and 2 bases, there was a span of 5 bases. The germline CDR1 and CDR2 sequences are SGDLS and YYNGEE. This CDR3 has 13 amino acids. Here the CDR3 reads CASSVASNTEAFF. CDR3 nucleotide sequence: TGTGCCAGCAGCGTAGCTTCCAACACTGAAGCTTTCTTT.

The chain is built from TRBV2 and TRBJ1-2; 7 positions match TRBD1. The CDR3 is 12 amino acids. Trimming took 5 bases from V and 10 from J; bases not matched to a gene: 7. The germline V gene encodes CDR1 SNHLY and CDR2 FYNNEI. The CDR3 DNA sequence: TGTGCCAGCAGTTTTATACAGGGGACCTACACCTTC. It codes for CASSFIQGTYTF.

Only one count was recorded for this clone. The J gene is TRBJ1-1, the V gene TRBV11-3, with 11 bases fitting TRBD1. Trimming cost V 0 bases and J 4 bases; bases outside gene matches: 4. The CDR3 is 16 residues long. CDR1 is SGHNT, CDR2 YENEEA, per germline. The CDR3 DNA reads as TGTGCCAGCAGCTTAGATAAAGGGACAGGGGGCACTGAAGCTTTCTTT. This gives the protein CASSLDKGTGGTEAFF.

This chain joins TRBV5-1 and TRBJ2-3; weak D call: TRBD2 (6 bases). CDR1 and CDR2 from the germline V gene are SGHRS and YFSETQ. V was shortened by 2 bases and J by 2 bases, with 9 bases between the two germline ends. The CDR3 has 14 amino acids. Here the CDR3 reads CASSFSGPTDTQYF. The DNA for the CDR3 is TGCGCCAGCAGCTTTAGCGGCCCCACAGATACGCAGTATTTT.

The chain carries TRBV12-3 or TRBV12-4 and TRBJ1-1; D possibly corresponds to TRBD1 (5 bases). The CDR3 consists of 12 residues. The V and J ends lost 7 bases and 3 bases respectively, with 9 bases between them. CDR3 region: CASKTEDTEAFF. The DNA of the CDR3 is TGTGCCAGCAAGACAGAAGACACTGAAGCTTTCTTT.

The CDR3, as DNA: TGCAGTGCTAGTCCGTACACAGATACGCAGTATTTT. Amino acid sequence: CSASPYTDTQYF. V and J are TRBV20-1 and TRBJ2-3; D unresolved. Germline loops: CDR1 DFQATT, CDR2 SNEGSKA (reference sequence). The ends were cut back, 3 bases at V and 2 bases at J, with 6 bases in the middle. The CDR3 covers 12 residues.

This rearrangement joins TRBV3-1 (or the pseudogene TRBV3-2) to TRBJ2-5; TRBD1 matches 11 bases. The germline V gene encodes CDR1 LGHDT and CDR2 YNNKEL (reference sequence). V shed 0 bases, J shed 6 bases, and the junction held 6 bases outside the gene matches. The CDR3 has 16 amino acids. Here the CDR3 DNA reads TGTGCCAGCAGCCAAGATGCCGGACAGGGGGCGAAGACCCAGTACTTC. It is translated as CASSQDAGQGAKTQYF.

V gene TRBV20-1 combines with J gene TRBJ1-4; tentative D call: TRBD1 (5 bases). CDR3 size: 14 residues. V shed 3 bases and J shed 0 bases, with 8 bases lying between them. Germline V CDR1 and CDR2: DFQATT, SNEGSKA (reference sequence). The CDR3 DNA sequence: TGCAGTGCTAGTAGGGGTGCAACTAATGAAAAACTGTTTTTT. This sequence encodes CSASRGATNEKLFF.

The V gene is TRBV6-1, the J gene TRBJ1-1, with D unresolved. Germline assignment: CDR1 MNHNS and CDR2 SASEGT. The germline V and J ends were trimmed by 1 base and 5 bases, with 11 bases remaining between them. There are 14 residues in the CDR3. In nucleotides, the CDR3 is TGTGCCAGCAGTGAAGTGGTAGGGAGTACTGAAGCTTTCTTT. Translating gives CASSEVVGSTEAFF.

About this clone: Distinct nucleotide sequences in the sample also encode this CDR3. This chain links TRBV28 with TRBJ1-1; D is uncertain. Deletions cut 1 base from V and 1 base from J, with 10 bases between. The CDR3 runs to 15 residues. The V gene's germline CDR1 is MDHEN and CDR2 SYDVKM. The CDR3 bases are TGTGCCAGCAGTTTATTGTCTCGAGCGAACACTGAAGCTTTCTTT. This sequence encodes CASSLLSRANTEAFF.

In its sample, this clone was seen a few times. Other DNA variants within this sample encode the same CDR3. This sequence joins TRBV5-1 and TRBJ1-5, with TRBD1 identical over 10 bases. From germline, CDR1 is SGHRS and CDR2 YFSETQ. With V trimmed by 0 bases and J by 0 bases, 0 bases remained unmatched. The CDR3 runs 16 residues. The CDR3 DNA sequence: TGCGCCAGCAGCTTGGGGACAGGGGGTAGCAATCAGCCCCAGCATTTT. Translated, it gives CASSLGTGGSNQPQHF.

This chain connects TRBV9 to TRBJ1-2; D might be TRBD1 (5 bases). The CDR3 covers 12 residues. V lost 6 bases, J lost 5 bases, and 11 bases lay in between. The germline gives CDR1 SGDLS, CDR2 YYNGEE. The CDR3 bases are TGTGCCAGCACTGGGGGGAGGTATGGCTACACCTTC. Its translation: CASTGGRYGYTF.

This CDR3 is CASSEGRYGYTF. CDR3 nucleotides: TGTGCCAGCAGTGAGGGGCGCTATGGCTACACCTTC. The gene calls are TRBV25-1 and TRBJ1-2; TRBD1 is a possible D gene (5 bases). Germline V gives CDR1 MGHDK, CDR2 SYGVNS. Trimming removed 3 bases at V and 4 bases at J, with 6 bases between. CDR3 length: 12 amino acids.

The chain combines TRBV28 with TRBJ2-7; D is undetermined. Germline CDR1 MDHEN, CDR2 SYDVKM. The CDR3 runs to 14 residues. V was pared by 5 bases and J by 2 bases, with 13 bases between. Written as DNA, the CDR3 is TGTGCCAGCAGTCCCTCGGCAGGTCCCTACGAGCAGTACGTC. It encodes CASSPSAGPYEQYV.

The chain joins TRBV7-8 to TRBJ1-2, with D tentatively TRBD1 (5 bases). This CDR3 is 15 amino acids long. V was pared by 2 bases and J by 4 bases, with 14 bases between. Germline CDR1 SGHVS, CDR2 FQNEAQ. The DNA of the CDR3 is TGTGCCAGCAGCTTAACCTCAGGGCAGGGCTATGGCTACACCTTC. Protein product: CASSLTSGQGYGYTF.

The gene calls are TRBV4-2 and TRBJ1-5; 7 bases fit TRBD1. The CDR3 spans 16 residues. The junction had 8 bases not matched to a gene; V was cut back by 2 bases and J by 4 bases. Per the germline V gene, CDR1 is LGHNA and CDR2 is YNFKEQ. CDR3 sequence (DNA): TGTGCCAGCAGCCAAAGAGATGGGGACAGTAATCAGCCCCAGCATTTT. This gives the protein CASSQRDGDSNQPQHF.

This chain links TRBV14 with TRBJ1-6, with D possibly being TRBD1 (6 bases). This CDR3 region has 12 residues. The germline V gene has CDR1 SGHDN and CDR2 FVKESK. V dropped 3 bases and J dropped 10 bases, with 7 bases sitting between them. The CDR3: CASSHGGSPLHF. The CDR3 DNA reads TGTGCCAGCAGCCATGGGGGCTCACCCCTCCACTTT.